A selection of T cell receptor beta chains follows, all from one sample in a study of shared clonotypes between healthy human individuals. Profiled with immunoSEQ multiplex PCR; TCRdb holds only in-frame clones, not every one. Among about 2 million clones, 85% to 95% were seen once, and the ten largest hold more than 0.95%. Material: naive CD8+ T cells sorted from blood. The receptors originated from a young man in good health. Each CDR3 is given without its conserved first and last residue. D genes are given only for firm matches. For some rows the clone size is stated as once, few or many, or as a class when expanded; others skip it.

>TRBD1|once|TRBV13|TRBJ1-2
ASSVDRDDGYT
>NA|NA|TRBV5-6|TRBJ1-2
ASSLNWRGYT
>TRBD2|once|TRBV6-5|TRBJ2-5
ASSLAGGYQETQY
>NA|NA|TRBV7-9|TRBJ1-1
ASGTGNTEAF
>TRBD1|NA|TRBV28|TRBJ2-2
ASSLGTGGRELF
>NA|NA|TRBV7-2|TRBJ1-1
ASTKEEVGKAEAF
>NA|once|TRBV6-5|TRBJ2-5
ASSSGGGGQETQY
>TRBD2|once|TRBV27|TRBJ2-1
ASSLLWEGPYNEQF
>TRBD2|NA|TRBV7-9|TRBJ2-7
ASSLLQAGPTEQY
>TRBD1|NA|TRBV7-9|TRBJ2-4
ASSQRTGEEVKNIQY
>TRBD2|NA|TRBV27|TRBJ2-2
ASSLLAGAFNTGELF
>TRBD1|NA|TRBV13|TRBJ2-5
ASSSDRGRETQY
>TRBD2|NA|TRBV7-2|TRBJ2-7
ASSFLAGSSYEQY
>NA|NA|TRBV28|TRBJ2-7
ASSYGEISYEQY
>NA|once|TRBV28|TRBJ2-1
ASSNPGVRQF
>TRBD2|NA|TRBV7-9|TRBJ2-1
ASSSGLAVTREQF
>TRBD2|NA|TRBV11-3|TRBJ2-3
ASSLRPAGGWEDTQY
>NA|NA|TRBV7-2|TRBJ2-7
ASSLGGVGDEQY
>NA|NA|TRBV7-2|TRBJ1-3
ASSLQWTSGNTIY
>TRBD1|NA|TRBV19|TRBJ1-5
ASSTDREGNQPQH
>TRBD2|NA|TRBV5-4|TRBJ2-2
ASSPSGGDIGELF
>NA|NA|TRBV4-1|TRBJ1-1
ASSNRGGQDTEAF
>TRBD2|NA|TRBV7-6|TRBJ2-7
ASSRAGGGPDYEQY
>NA|NA|TRBV6-5|TRBJ1-1
ASSTDSYMNTEAF
>TRBD1|NA|TRBV4-1|TRBJ1-2
ASSQVRGGYGYT
>TRBD2|NA|TRBV28|TRBJ2-5
ASSPRGGAETQY
>NA|NA|TRBV4-1|TRBJ1-2
ASSQDPPGGENYGYT
>TRBD2|NA|TRBV28|TRBJ2-1
ASSQSWASGGKYNEQF
>NA|NA|TRBV10-3|TRBJ2-1
AISGSEGGDNEQF
>NA|NA|TRBV27|TRBJ2-1
ASSRPGLAIYNEQF
>TRBD2|NA|TRBV7-2|TRBJ2-7
ASSLPYSGSWYEQY
>NA|NA|TRBV4-1|TRBJ2-3
ASSQDPLAADTQY
>NA|few|TRBV7-3|TRBJ1-2
ASPPGDSYT
>TRBD2|NA|TRBV4-3|TRBJ2-7
ASSKSNSGSHEQY
>NA|NA|TRBV20-1|TRBJ2-7
SAHTGNEQY
>TRBD1|NA|TRBV4-1|TRBJ1-4
ASSPRGQANEKLF
>NA|NA|TRBV30|TRBJ2-6
AWSDRETGANVLT
>NA|NA|TRBV5-1|TRBJ2-1
ASSIGTWGFAADNEQF
>TRBD2|NA|TRBV11-2|TRBJ2-7
ASSLGQRGAYEQY
>NA|NA|TRBV7-9|TRBJ2-7
ASSPGQVYEQY
>TRBD1|NA|TRBV7-9|TRBJ2-5
ASRHSGTGSRETQY
>TRBD1|NA|TRBV28|TRBJ1-6
ASSPPVTGTGDSPLH
>NA|NA|TRBV5-6|TRBJ2-2
ASSRGSYRNTGELF
>NA|NA|TRBV14|TRBJ1-6
ASSQEGVGRDNSPLH
>NA|once|TRBV5-1|TRBJ2-1
ARNPAGSNGEQF
>TRBD1|few|TRBV7-8|TRBJ2-7
ASSPDRVGYEQY
>NA|NA|TRBV9|TRBJ1-6
ASSVGSQGLGSPLH
>TRBD2|NA|TRBV11-2|TRBJ2-7
ASSSTGLADPGQY
>NA|NA|TRBV9|TRBJ1-1
ASSATGGGIEAF
>NA|NA|TRBV5-6|TRBJ2-2
ASSHPPENTGELF
>NA|NA|TRBV7-7|TRBJ2-7
ASSAGHTYEQY
>TRBD2|NA|TRBV7-9|TRBJ2-7
ASSDSGGNYEQY
>NA|NA|TRBV6-6|TRBJ1-1
ASSYLATGLDEAF